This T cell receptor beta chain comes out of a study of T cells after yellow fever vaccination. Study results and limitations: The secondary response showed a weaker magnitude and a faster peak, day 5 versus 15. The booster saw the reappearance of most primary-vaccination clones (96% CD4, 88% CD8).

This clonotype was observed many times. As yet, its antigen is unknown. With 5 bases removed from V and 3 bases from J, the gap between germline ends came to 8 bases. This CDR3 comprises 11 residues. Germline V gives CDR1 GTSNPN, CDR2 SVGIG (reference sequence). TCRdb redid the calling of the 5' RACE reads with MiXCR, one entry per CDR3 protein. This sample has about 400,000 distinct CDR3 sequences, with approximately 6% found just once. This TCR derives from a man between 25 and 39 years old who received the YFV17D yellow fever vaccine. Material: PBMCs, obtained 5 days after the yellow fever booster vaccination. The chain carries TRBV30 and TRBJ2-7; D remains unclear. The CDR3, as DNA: TGTGCCTGGCTCAGTAGCTACGAGCAGTACTTC. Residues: CAWLSSYEQYF.